One sample yielded the 28 T cell receptor beta chains listed below, sequenced in a study of blood T cell repertoires in COVID-19. Repertoires were generated with immunoSEQ multiplex PCR, while TCRdb's copy carries only in-frame clones and drops some. Here the sample spans roughly 120,000 clones, 80% being singletons. The sequenced sample was peripheral blood. These receptors were taken from a man between 65 and 85 years old with acute or convalescent COVID-19.

The chain couples TRBV7-2 to TRBJ1-2; maybe TRBD1 (5 bases). Trimming took 1 base from V and 5 from J, leaving 11 bases between them. The CDR3 is 14 residues long. CDR1 and CDR2 from the germline V gene are SGHTA and FQGNSA. The CDR3 nucleotides read TGTGCCAGCAGCTTAGGGGGAGGACAATATGGCTACACCTTC. Translation gives CASSLGGGQYGYTF.

This clone was seen a handful of times. The chain has TRBV18 and TRBJ1-1, with 7 nucleotides matching TRBD1. Germline lookup yields CDR1 KGHSH and CDR2 LQKENI. The CDR3 covers 13 residues. Unmatched junction bases numbered 11, after V lost 5 bases and J lost 11 bases. The CDR3 nucleotides are TGTGCCAGCTCAGCAGAAGGGGGCGCCTCGGCTTTCTTT. It encodes CASSAEGGASAFF. Based on the CDR3 plus reference TRBV18 and TRBJ1-1, the full variable domain is NAGVMQNPRHLVRRRGQEARLRCSPMKGHSHVYWYRQLPEEGLKFMVYLQKENIIDESGMPKERFSAEFPKEGPSILRIQQVVRGDSAAYFCASSAEGGASAFFGQGTRLTVV.

The chain combines TRBV7-2 with TRBJ1-1, with D possibly TRBD1 on 5 matching bases. This CDR3 region has 14 residues. V gave up 6 bases and J gave up 3 bases, with 14 bases separating them. Looked up from germline, CDR1 is SGHTA and CDR2 is FQGNSA. CDR3 coding DNA: TGTGCCAGCAGTCGTCAGGGTGGATACACTGAAGCTTTCTTT. Its protein product is CASSRQGGYTEAFF.

The chain employs TRBV9 and TRBJ2-5, with TRBD1 as a possible D gene (6 bases). V lost 2 bases and J 5 bases, leaving 22 bases between the germline ends. Germline V gene sequence: CDR1 SGDLS, CDR2 YYNGEE. CDR3 length: 17 amino acids. CDR3: CASSVDRSSVRWETQYF. In DNA, the CDR3 is TGTGCCAGCAGCGTCGACAGGTCCTCGGTACGCTGGGAGACCCAGTACTTC.

The chain links TRBV12-3 or TRBV12-4 to TRBJ1-1; maybe TRBD1 (5 bases). Trimming cost V 3 bases and J 12 bases, with 17 bases left between them. The CDR3 is 13 amino acids. CDR3 nucleotide sequence: TGTGCCAGCAGTTTGGCCGGGGGAACGCTAACTTTCTTT. Its protein product is CASSLAGGTLTFF.

This clone appeared a few times. The rearrangement links TRBV4-2 to TRBJ2-1, with 14 bases lining up with TRBD2. The germline CDR1 and CDR2 sequences are LGHNA and YNFKEQ. V shed 4 bases, J shed 3 bases, and the junction held 8 bases outside the gene matches. This CDR3 comprises 18 residues. CDR3 loop: CASSPTSGGASFYNEQFF. The CDR3 nucleotides read TGTGCCAGCAGCCCGACTAGCGGGGGGGCCAGTTTCTACAATGAGCAGTTCTTC.

The CDR3 loop reads CASTRNQGGNTEAFF. The CDR3 DNA reads TGTGCCAGCACGCGCAATCAGGGGGGGAACACTGAAGCTTTCTTT. The chain links TRBV11-1 to TRBJ1-1, with 7 bases lining up with TRBD1. Germline assignment: CDR1 SGHAT and CDR2 FQDESV (reference sequence). CDR3 size: 15 residues. Trimming cost V 7 bases and J 1 base; bases outside gene matches: 9.

This chain uses TRBV13 with TRBJ1-1; perhaps TRBD1 as D (5 bases). V lost 8 bases to trimming and J lost 2 bases, with 9 bases between them. This CDR3 comprises 12 residues. Germline V gives CDR1 PRHDT, CDR2 FYEKMQ (reference sequence). The CDR3 coding sequence is TGTGCCAGCCTACAGGTAAACACTGAAGCTTTCTTT. It is translated as CASLQVNTEAFF.

V and J are TRBV4-2 and TRBJ1-5, with 7 nucleotides matching TRBD1. The V segment lost 4 bases and the J segment 0 bases; nucleotides outside the gene matches: 6. The CDR3 spans 16 residues. CDR1 LGHNA and CDR2 YNFKEQ come from the germline V gene. This CDR3 is CASSPGGQYSNQPQHF. The CDR3, as DNA: TGTGCCAGCAGCCCAGGGGGACAGTATAGCAATCAGCCCCAGCATTTT.

V is TRBV7-2 and J is TRBJ2-3, with a possible D match to TRBD1 (6 bases). The CDR3 extends over 19 amino acids. The V and J ends lost 5 bases and 2 bases respectively, with 26 bases between them. The germline V gene encodes CDR1 SGHTA and CDR2 FQGNSA. The CDR3 DNA follows: TGTGCCAGCAGCCAGATGAGGGGGTCGGGGAGACACCTCACAGATACGCAGTATTTT. It codes for CASSQMRGSGRHLTDTQYF.

This chain joins TRBV6-4 and TRBJ1-1, with TRBD1 matching 9 bases. Looked up from germline, CDR1 is MRHNA and CDR2 is SNTAGT. This CDR3 has 13 residues. The J segment lost 5 bases and the V segment lost 5 bases, leaving 3 bases of the junction unmatched. CDR3 in DNA: TGTGCCAGCAGTCGACAGGGGGGGACTGAAGCTTTCTTT. Residues: CASSRQGGTEAFF.

J is TRBJ2-7 and V is TRBV27, with D maybe TRBD1 (5 bases). The CDR3 is 22 amino acids. V gave up 6 bases and J gave up 0 bases, with 36 bases separating them. Germline V gives CDR1 MNHEY, CDR2 SMNVEV (reference sequence). The CDR3 protein is CASSSDRLGAASAKVGSYEQYF. The CDR3 nucleotides read TGTGCCAGCAGCTCGGACCGTTTAGGGGCGGCTTCAGCCAAAGTGGGCTCCTACGAGCAGTACTTC.

The chain carries TRBV28 and TRBJ1-6; tentative D call: TRBD1 (6 bases). The ends were cut back, 5 bases at V and 1 base at J, with 12 bases in the middle. The CDR3 sequence is 16 residues long. Germline loops: CDR1 MDHEN, CDR2 SYDVKM. This CDR3 is CASSLTRGSYNSPLHF. The CDR3 bases are TGTGCCAGCAGTCTGACCAGGGGATCCTATAATTCACCCCTCCACTTT.

The chain employs TRBV7-9 and TRBJ2-7; TRBD1 matches at 9 bases. From germline, CDR1 is SEHNR and CDR2 FQNEAQ (reference sequence). The CDR3 runs 14 residues. V shed 5 bases and J 5 bases; nucleotides not matched to a gene: 7. Here the CDR3 reads CASSPRDREHEQYF. As DNA, the CDR3 is TGTGCCAGCAGCCCCCGGGACAGGGAACACGAGCAGTACTTC.

The chain links TRBV5-1 to TRBJ2-3, with 8 bases lining up with TRBD2. CDR1 and CDR2 from the germline V gene are SGHRS and YFSETQ. After removal of 5 bases from V and 5 bases from J, the junction contained 10 bases not matched to a gene. The CDR3 consists of 15 residues. The CDR3 sequence is CASRPGHSGGDTQYF. Here the CDR3 DNA reads TGCGCCAGCAGGCCCGGGCACAGCGGGGGAGATACGCAGTATTTT.

The chain employs TRBV7-8 and TRBJ1-2; 9 bases line up with TRBD1. Germline V gene lookup returns CDR1 SGHVS and CDR2 FQNEAQ. The junction had 6 bases not matched to a gene; V was cut back by 1 base and J by 6 bases. This CDR3 contains 15 residues. CDR3 residues: CASSLETGTGHGYTF. The CDR3 region has the DNA TGTGCCAGCAGCTTAGAGACCGGGACAGGGCATGGCTACACCTTC.

This rearrangement joins TRBV3-1 (or the pseudogene TRBV3-2) to TRBJ2-5; possibly TRBD2 for D (5 bases). CDR3 size: 16 residues. CDR1 and CDR2 (germline): LGHDT, YNNKEL (reference sequence). Trimming cost V 1 base and J 5 bases, with 17 bases left between them. The CDR3 is CASSQGYTGERETQYF. CDR3 coding DNA: TGTGCCAGCAGCCAAGGATACACGGGTGAGCGGGAGACCCAGTACTTC.

The J gene is TRBJ2-7, the V gene TRBV19; tentatively, D is TRBD1 (7 bases). CDR3 length: 11 residues. Germline V gene data show CDR1 as LNHDA and CDR2 as SQIVND (reference sequence). V was clipped by 9 bases and J by 4 bases, with 10 bases between them. As DNA, the CDR3 is TGTGCCAGCGGGGGACAGTACGAGCAGTACTTC. Amino acid sequence: CASGGQYEQYF.

This rearrangement joins TRBV27 to TRBJ1-5; D is uncertain. Germline lookup yields CDR1 MNHEY and CDR2 SMNVEV (reference sequence). Trimming removed 5 bases at V and 7 bases at J, with 12 bases between. CDR3 length: 13 residues. The CDR3 sequence is CASSPEGLQPQHF. In DNA, the CDR3 is TGTGCCAGCAGTCCGGAGGGATTACAGCCCCAGCATTTT.

This chain joins TRBV29-1 and TRBJ1-4; D uncertain. Germline values: CDR1 SQVTM, CDR2 ANQGSEA. CDR3 size: 14 residues. The germline V and J ends were trimmed by 5 bases and 3 bases, with 13 bases remaining between them. The CDR3 here is CSVRAGQANEKLFF. The CDR3 bases are TGCAGCGTTCGAGCGGGTCAGGCTAATGAAAAACTGTTTTTT.

The rearrangement links TRBV3-1 (or the pseudogene TRBV3-2) to TRBJ1-3; D is ambiguous. From germline, CDR1 is LGHDT and CDR2 YNNKEL (reference sequence). Trimming shortened V by 5 bases and J by 4 bases, and 6 bases separated the two germline ends. The CDR3 runs to 12 residues. The CDR3 DNA reads TGTGCCAGCAGCGAGCCGGGAAACACCATATATTTT. It yields the protein CASSEPGNTIYF.

This clone came up many times. This rearrangement joins TRBV10-1 to TRBJ2-1; 7 bases match TRBD2. Trimming took 4 bases from V and 9 from J; bases not matched to a gene: 6. This CDR3 spans 13 amino acids. Germline V gene data show CDR1 as WNHNN and CDR2 as SYGVQD (reference sequence). As DNA, the CDR3 is TGCGCCAGCAGTGCCCCCTCGGGAGGTGAGCAGTTCTTC. Its protein product is CASSAPSGGEQFF.

The chain employs TRBV6-1 and TRBJ1-3; the D is unclear. The V and J ends lost 1 base and 0 bases respectively, with 13 bases between them. There are 17 residues in the CDR3. Germline CDR1 reads MNHNS; CDR2 reads SASEGT. This chain's CDR3 is CASSEGTKQTSGNTIYF. The CDR3 DNA sequence: TGTGCCAGCAGTGAAGGCACCAAACAAACCTCTGGAAACACCATATATTTT.

This rearrangement joins TRBV7-2 to TRBJ2-7; possible D gene TRBD1, 5 bases. This CDR3 region has 15 residues. Trimming stripped 0 bases from V and 2 bases from J, with 11 bases between. From germline, CDR1 is SGHTA and CDR2 FQGNSA. CDR3 DNA: TGTGCCAGCAGCTTAGCGCCGACAGCAGCCTACGAGCAGTACTTC. Protein product: CASSLAPTAAYEQYF.

The chain has TRBV4-2 and TRBJ2-5; D not resolved. Per the germline V gene, CDR1 is LGHNA and CDR2 is YNFKEQ. Trimming cost V 1 base and J 2 bases, with 8 bases left between them. This CDR3 is 14 amino acids long. The CDR3 DNA sequence: TGTGCCAGCAGCCAAGTGTCTAGTCAAGAGACCCAGTACTTC. Translation gives CASSQVSSQETQYF.

The CDR3 region has the DNA TGTGCCAGCACCAGGACAGGGCCCACCGGGGAGCTGTTTTTT. This translates into CASTRTGPTGELFF. The rearrangement joins TRBV11-2 to TRBJ2-2; 8 nucleotides agree with TRBD1. CDR3 size: 14 residues. Germline V lookup: CDR1 SGHAT, CDR2 FQNNGV. V shed 7 bases, J shed 4 bases, and the junction held 5 bases outside the gene matches.

J is TRBJ1-1 and V is TRBV5-4; the match to TRBD1 covers 8 bases. J lost 1 base, V lost 3 bases, and 5 bases had no gene match. Germline V gives CDR1 SGHNT, CDR2 YYREEE (reference sequence). CDR3 length: 15 residues. DNA for the CDR3: TGTGCCAGCAGCTCGCCGACAGGGGCGAACACTGAAGCTTTCTTT. Its protein product is CASSSPTGANTEAFF.

V is TRBV4-1 and J is TRBJ1-2; 12 bases line up with TRBD1. The CDR3 runs to 16 residues. Per the germline V gene, CDR1 is MGHRA and CDR2 is YSYEKL. V lost 0 bases, J lost 7 bases, and 6 bases stayed unmatched. Here the CDR3 DNA reads TGCGCCAGCAGCCAAGAAACCGGGACAGGGGGCCTTGGCTACACCTTC. This codes for CASSQETGTGGLGYTF.